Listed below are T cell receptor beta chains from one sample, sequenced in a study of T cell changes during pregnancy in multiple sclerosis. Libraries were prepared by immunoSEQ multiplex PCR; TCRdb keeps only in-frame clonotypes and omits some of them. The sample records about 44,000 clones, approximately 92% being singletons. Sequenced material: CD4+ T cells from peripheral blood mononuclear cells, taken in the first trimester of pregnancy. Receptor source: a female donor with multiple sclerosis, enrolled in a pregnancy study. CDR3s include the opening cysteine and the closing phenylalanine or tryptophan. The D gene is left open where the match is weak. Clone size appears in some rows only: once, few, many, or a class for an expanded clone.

CDR3: CASSYYGQGGNEQFF
DNA: TGTGCCAGCAGTTACTACGGACAGGGCGGCAATGAGCAGTTCTTC
size: NA
V: TRBV6-5
D: TRBD1
J: TRBJ2-1

CDR3: CASSLVQASYGYTF
DNA: TGTGCCAGCAGCTTAGTTCAGGCAAGCTATGGCTACACCTTC
size: NA
V: TRBV7-8
D: NA
J: TRBJ1-2

CDR3: CASIFEGQGLDEQFF
DNA: TGTGCCAGCATTTTTGAGGGACAGGGGCTGGATGAGCAGTTCTTC
size: NA
V: TRBV6-1
D: TRBD1
J: TRBJ2-1

CDR3: CASSLQVLDTQYF
DNA: TGTGCCAGCAGTTTACAGGTTCTGGATACGCAGTATTTT
size: NA
V: TRBV27
D: NA
J: TRBJ2-3

CDR3: CASSLVGQVYNTGELFF
DNA: TGTGCCAGCAGTTTGGTGGGACAGGTATATAACACCGGGGAGCTGTTTTTT
size: NA
V: TRBV28
D: TRBD1
J: TRBJ2-2

CDR3: CASTPTGTGGGGAQYF
DNA: TGTGCCAGTACCCCAACCGGGACAGGGGGCGGCGGGGCCCAGTACTTC
size: NA
V: TRBV19
D: TRBD1
J: TRBJ2-5

CDR3: CSVVGGGHTEAFF
DNA: TGCAGCGTTGTGGGGGGAGGACACACTGAAGCTTTCTTT
size: few
V: TRBV29-1
D: NA
J: TRBJ1-1

CDR3: CAISAVSSYEQYF
DNA: TGTGCCATCAGTGCTGTTAGCTCCTACGAGCAGTACTTC
size: NA
V: TRBV10-3
D: NA
J: TRBJ2-7

CDR3: CASSLLGAPALPDTQYF
DNA: TGCGCCAGCAGCTTGCTAGGGGCACCGGCGTTACCAGATACGCAGTATTTT
size: NA
V: TRBV5-1
D: NA
J: TRBJ2-3

CDR3: CASRALAGGSKNIQYF
DNA: TGTGCCAGCAGGGCGTTAGCGGGAGGCTCCAAAAACATTCAGTACTTC
size: once
V: TRBV2
D: TRBD2
J: TRBJ2-4

CDR3: CASSRGLAGGLETQYF
DNA: TGTGCCAGCAGTAGGGGACTAGCGGGAGGTTTAGAGACCCAGTACTTC
size: NA
V: TRBV7-9
D: TRBD2
J: TRBJ2-5

CDR3: CASSPPGTASYGYTF
DNA: TGTGCCAGCAGCCCACCCGGGACAGCCTCCTATGGCTACACCTTC
size: few
V: TRBV5-6
D: TRBD1
J: TRBJ1-2

CDR3: CASTAGGASYGYGYTF
DNA: TGTGCCAGCACGGCAGGGGGCGCTTCTTATGGCTATGGCTACACCTTC
size: NA
V: TRBV28
D: TRBD1
J: TRBJ1-2

CDR3: CSVESGGGTYEQYF
DNA: TGCAGCGTTGAATCGGGGGGGGGAACCTACGAGCAGTACTTC
size: once
V: TRBV29-1
D: TRBD2
J: TRBJ2-7

CDR3: CASSGGGTPTLGSEKLFF
DNA: TGTGCCAGCAGTGGGGGGGGGACACCTACCTTGGGAAGTGAAAAACTGTTTTTT
size: NA
V: TRBV28
D: NA
J: TRBJ1-4

CDR3: CASSLVAGKAGEQYF
DNA: TGTGCCAGCAGCTTAGTTGCGGGTAAGGCGGGCGAGCAGTACTTC
size: NA
V: TRBV11-2
D: NA
J: TRBJ2-7

CDR3: CASSPFSGRQDIQYF
DNA: TGTGCCAGCAGCCCATTTAGCGGGAGACAAGACATTCAGTACTTC
size: NA
V: TRBV14
D: TRBD2
J: TRBJ2-4

CDR3: CASSARLAGDFYEQYF
DNA: TGTGCCAGCAGCGCGCGACTAGCGGGAGATTTCTACGAGCAGTACTTC
size: NA
V: TRBV11-2
D: TRBD2
J: TRBJ2-7

CDR3: CASSIPRGQGGQPQHF
DNA: TGTGCCAGTAGTATCCCCCGGGGACAGGGGGGTCAGCCCCAGCATTTT
size: NA
V: TRBV19
D: TRBD1
J: TRBJ1-5

CDR3: CASRLVRGGTEAFF
DNA: TGTGCAAGTCGCTTAGTACGGGGAGGGACTGAAGCTTTCTTT
size: few
V: TRBV12-2
D: NA
J: TRBJ1-1

CDR3: CASSPVASPNGAFF
DNA: TGTGCCAGCTCACCAGTCGCATCTCCTAATGGAGCTTTCTTT
size: few
V: TRBV18
D: NA
J: TRBJ1-1

CDR3: CASSRQSGKTEQFF
DNA: TGTGCCAGCAGCCGACAGAGCGGGAAGACCGAGCAGTTCTTC
size: few
V: TRBV27
D: TRBD2
J: TRBJ2-1

CDR3: CASSRDRALGYTF
DNA: TGTGCCAGCAGCCGGGACAGGGCGCTTGGCTACACCTTC
size: NA
V: TRBV5-6
D: TRBD1
J: TRBJ1-2

CDR3: CASSLSTSGSTDTQYF
DNA: TGTGCCAGCAGTTTATCGACTAGCGGGAGTACAGATACGCAGTATTTT
size: NA
V: TRBV28
D: TRBD2
J: TRBJ2-3

CDR3: CASSLSPGTGTYEQYF
DNA: TGTGCCAGCAGCTTGTCCCCCGGGACAGGAACATACGAGCAGTACTTC
size: NA
V: TRBV5-4
D: TRBD1
J: TRBJ2-7

CDR3: CASSLRTLDTGELFF
DNA: TGTGCCAGCAGCTTAAGGACACTGGACACCGGGGAGCTGTTTTTT
size: NA
V: TRBV7-2
D: NA
J: TRBJ2-2

CDR3: CASSFSAGGSNEQFF
DNA: TGTGCCAGCAGCTTCTCGGCGGGAGGAAGTAATGAGCAGTTCTTC
size: NA
V: TRBV7-2
D: TRBD2
J: TRBJ2-1

CDR3: CASSVVGGRDHEQYF
DNA: TGTGCCAGCAGCGTAGTGGGGGGGCGCGACCACGAGCAGTACTTC
size: NA
V: TRBV9
D: NA
J: TRBJ2-7

CDR3: CASSGGLAGKEYNEQFF
DNA: TGCGCCAGCAGCGGGGGACTAGCGGGAAAAGAGTACAATGAGCAGTTCTTC
size: NA
V: TRBV5-1
D: TRBD2
J: TRBJ2-1

CDR3: CASSPNGTPDREAFF
DNA: TGCGCCAGCAGCCCGAACGGGACACCCGACCGCGAAGCTTTCTTT
size: NA
V: TRBV5-1
D: NA
J: TRBJ1-1

CDR3: CASSLAGTSGIGTQYF
DNA: TGTGCCAGCAGCTTAGCGGGGACTAGCGGAATCGGGACCCAGTACTTC
size: NA
V: TRBV7-8
D: TRBD2
J: TRBJ2-5

CDR3: CASSLQGLRDTEAFF
DNA: TGCGCCAGCAGCTTGCAGGGGCTGAGGGACACTGAAGCTTTCTTT
size: NA
V: TRBV5-1
D: NA
J: TRBJ1-1

CDR3: CASGGGIGANTGELFF
DNA: TGTGCCAGCGGGGGGGGTATAGGCGCGAACACCGGGGAGCTGTTTTTT
size: NA
V: TRBV2
D: TRBD2
J: TRBJ2-2

CDR3: CSVEVTGFSEQYF
DNA: TGCAGCGTTGAAGTCACAGGGTTCAGCGAGCAGTACTTC
size: NA
V: TRBV29-1
D: NA
J: TRBJ2-7

CDR3: CASISRTGRNMNTEAFF
DNA: TGTGCCAGCATCAGCAGGACAGGGAGGAATATGAACACTGAAGCTTTCTTT
size: NA
V: TRBV5-6
D: TRBD1
J: TRBJ1-1

CDR3: CGGHSGLADQETQYF
DNA: TGTGGGGGACACAGTGGACTAGCGGACCAAGAGACCCAGTACTTC
size: NA
V: TRBV7-7
D: TRBD2
J: TRBJ2-5

CDR3: CASSPRDTSYEQYF
DNA: TGTGCCAGCAGTCCCCGGGACACCTCCTACGAGCAGTACTTC
size: NA
V: TRBV6-6
D: NA
J: TRBJ2-7